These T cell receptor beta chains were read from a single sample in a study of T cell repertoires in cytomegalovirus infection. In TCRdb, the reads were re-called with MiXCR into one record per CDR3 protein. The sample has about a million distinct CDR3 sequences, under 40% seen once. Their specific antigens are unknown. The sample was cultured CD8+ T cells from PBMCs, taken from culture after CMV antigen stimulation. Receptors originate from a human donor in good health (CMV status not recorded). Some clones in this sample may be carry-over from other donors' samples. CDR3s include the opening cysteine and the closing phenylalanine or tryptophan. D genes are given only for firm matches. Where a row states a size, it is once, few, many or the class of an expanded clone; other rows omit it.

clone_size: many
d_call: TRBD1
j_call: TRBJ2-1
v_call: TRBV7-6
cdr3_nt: TGTGCCAGCAGCCGGGACAGGGGGGAAAGCTCCTACAATGAGCAGTTCTTC
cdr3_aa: CASSRDRGESSYNEQFF

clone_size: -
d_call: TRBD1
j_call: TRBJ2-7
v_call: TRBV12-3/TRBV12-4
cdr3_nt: TGTGCCAGCAGTTCTGCCGACAGGGGGATTTTCTACGAGCAGTACTTC
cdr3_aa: CASSSADRGIFYEQYF

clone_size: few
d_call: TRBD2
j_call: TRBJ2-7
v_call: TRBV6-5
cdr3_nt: TGTGCCAGCAGTTACTCGGGGGTAGCGGGGTCGGGCGAGCAGTACTTC
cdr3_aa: CASSYSGVAGSGEQYF

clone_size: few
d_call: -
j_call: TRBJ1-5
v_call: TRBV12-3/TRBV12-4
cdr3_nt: TGTGCCAGCACCCTGACCTCGGCAGGAGGAGAGCCCCAGCATTTT
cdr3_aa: CASTLTSAGGEPQHF

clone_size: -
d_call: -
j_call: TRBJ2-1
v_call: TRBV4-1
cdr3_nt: TGCGCCAGCAGGGATACACCCTACAATGAGCAGTTCTTC
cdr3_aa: CASRDTPYNEQFF

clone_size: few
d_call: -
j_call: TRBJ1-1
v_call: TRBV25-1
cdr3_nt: TGTGCCAGCAGTGATCTCAGGACGGCTTTCTTT
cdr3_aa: CASSDLRTAFF

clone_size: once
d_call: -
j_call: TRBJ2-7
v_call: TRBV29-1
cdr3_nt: TGCAGCGTTAACGGACGGCACTACGAGCAGTACTTC
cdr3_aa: CSVNGRHYEQYF

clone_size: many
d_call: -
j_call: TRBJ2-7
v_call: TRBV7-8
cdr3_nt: TGTGCCAGCAGCTTGGAGCTCTCCTACGAGCAGTACTTC
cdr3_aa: CASSLELSYEQYF

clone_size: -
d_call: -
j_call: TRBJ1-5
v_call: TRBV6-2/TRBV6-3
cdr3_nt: TGTGCCAGCAGTTTACCTTTGATACCCCAGGGACGCCGCTATAGCAATCAGCCCCAGCATTTT
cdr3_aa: CASSLPLIPQGRRYSNQPQHF

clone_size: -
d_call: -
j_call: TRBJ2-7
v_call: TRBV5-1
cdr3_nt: TGCGCCAGCAGTTCCTTCCGGGGGCCAAGCTCCTACGAGCAGTACTTC
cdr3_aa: CASSSFRGPSSYEQYF

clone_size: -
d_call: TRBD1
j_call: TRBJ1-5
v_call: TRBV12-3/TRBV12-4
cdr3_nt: TGTGCCAGCACCGGACAGGGAGGCAATCAGCCCCAGCATTTT
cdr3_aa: CASTGQGGNQPQHF

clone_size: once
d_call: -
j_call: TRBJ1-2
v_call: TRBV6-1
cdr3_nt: TGTGCCAGCAGGGGAGGGGGAAACTATGGCTACACCTTC
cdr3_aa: CASRGGGNYGYTF

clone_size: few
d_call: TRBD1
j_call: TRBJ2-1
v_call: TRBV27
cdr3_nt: TGTGCCAGCAGTTTTTCAACCGGGACAGTTCTCAATGAGCAGTTCTTC
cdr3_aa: CASSFSTGTVLNEQFF

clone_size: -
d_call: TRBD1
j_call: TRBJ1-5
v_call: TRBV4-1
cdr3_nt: TGCGCCAGCAGCCAAGGCAGGGGGAATCAGCCCCAGCATTTT
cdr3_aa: CASSQGRGNQPQHF

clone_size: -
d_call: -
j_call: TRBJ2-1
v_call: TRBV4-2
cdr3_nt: TGTGCCAGCAGCCAAGCTATAGGCTCCTACAATGAGCAGTTCTTC
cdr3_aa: CASSQAIGSYNEQFF

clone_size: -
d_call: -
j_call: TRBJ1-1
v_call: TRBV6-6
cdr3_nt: TGTGCCAGCAGTTACGGAGAATTGAACACTGAAGCTTTCTTT
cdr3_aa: CASSYGELNTEAFF